Sequencing of this T cell receptor beta chain was carried out in a study of T cell responses to AZD1222 COVID-19 vaccine (dated by TCRdb to the early 2020s). Describing the broader study: AZD1222 recipients with second doses at about 4 weeks or about 12 weeks were pooled, because spike-specific TCR depth and breadth did not differ between schedules. Trial participants were enrolled into age subgroups of 18-55, 56-69 and 70-plus years, which contained approximately 150, 28 and 58 TCR-sequenced participants, respectively. TCR sequencing covered approximately 230 trial participants: 207 given two doses of AZD1222 and 26 given two doses of MenACWY control vaccine.

A few counts support this clone. This receptor's antigen is unknown. No qualities accompany the bases; no much larger clone lies one base away. The CDR3 regions of human TCRbeta chains were analyzed by immunosequencing. As for the original processing: TCRs in the repertoires were matched against a reference library of SARS-CoV-2-specific TCRs that had been generated with the MIRA antigen-specificity platform. Breadth was defined as the fraction of unique TCRs that were SARS-CoV-2-associated. Depth was defined as the fraction of total T cells that were SARS-CoV-2-associated. Each spike-specific TCR was assigned to its reactive spike region and to a CD4 or CD8 class using the MIRA data. Log10-transformed breadth and depth values were compared by one-way ANOVA with Sidak's multiple comparisons tests. TCRdb re-hosts the immuneACCESS table, in-frame sequences only. Its copies lack some clones; in the studies checked, an unresolved V gene accounts for under half of them, and the cause for the rest is not known. The DNA was the basis for D and trimming; V, J and clone size are from that table. Counted in this sample were around 130,000 clones; roughly 93% of them appeared once. Of the sample, 3.1% falls within the top ten clones.

Interpreted using the paper, the time point label stands for: baseline before first vaccination. Vaccinee samples were obtained from the UK trials COV001 and COV002, which included a single-blind randomized controlled phase 2/3 trial of AZD1222 (ChAdOx1 nCoV-19) in healthy adults. For TCRbeta chain sequencing, PBMC samples were collected from trial participants at day 0 and at day 28 after the second dose. Results and caveats for the whole study, not just this receptor: Conclusions about previously exposed vaccinees were limited because only six or seven AZD1222 recipients were SARS-CoV-2 seropositive at baseline. After two AZD1222 doses, both the breadth and the depth of spike-specific TCRs were significantly higher than at day 0 and than in MenACWY recipients. The 56-69-year group was small, and its depth increase did not reach significance, likely because of low power. Reportedly, almost half of the unique spike-specific TCRs recognized epitopes lying outside the regions that are mutated in the B.1.351 and B.1.1.7 variants. Participants were mostly white British, with more females than males. The authors suggested clonal diversity may have been underestimated. Vaccine-associated CD4 TCRs spanned the whole spike protein, with dominant responses in regions 160-218 and 743-854. Because no day 14 peak-response samples were available, the repertoires could be characterized only after the peak T cell response.

The CDR3 contains 14 residues, cysteine and phenylalanine counted. Solely the CDR3 DNA is kept, with 42 bases framed from the first base. For this chain, trimming is 6 bases at the V end and 4 bases at the J end, and the number of junction bases without a gene match is 2. CDR1 and CDR2, looked up from the germline V gene (reference sequence), are LGHDT and YNNKEL. The sequence was obtained from an adult in good health. This chain is built from TRBV3-1 (or the pseudogene TRBV3-2) and TRBJ2-3, with TRBD2 identical over 12 junction bases. Sequencing used peripheral blood, obtained on day 0 of AZD1222 vaccination. The DNA is TGTGCCAGCAGGGGACTAGCGGGCGCAGATACGCAGTATTTT. The translation is CASRGLAGADTQYF.